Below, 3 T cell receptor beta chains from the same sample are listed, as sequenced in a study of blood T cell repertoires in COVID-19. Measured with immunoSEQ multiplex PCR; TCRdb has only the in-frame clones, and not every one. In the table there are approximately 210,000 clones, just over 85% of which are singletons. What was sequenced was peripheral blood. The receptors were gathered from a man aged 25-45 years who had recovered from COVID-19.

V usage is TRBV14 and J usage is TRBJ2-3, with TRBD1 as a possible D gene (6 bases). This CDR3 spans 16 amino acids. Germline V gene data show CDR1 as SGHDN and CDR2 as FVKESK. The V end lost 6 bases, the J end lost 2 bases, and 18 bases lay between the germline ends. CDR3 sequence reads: CASSPQTGSNTDTQYF. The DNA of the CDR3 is TGTGCCAGCAGTCCGCAGACAGGTTCTAACACAGATACGCAGTATTTT.

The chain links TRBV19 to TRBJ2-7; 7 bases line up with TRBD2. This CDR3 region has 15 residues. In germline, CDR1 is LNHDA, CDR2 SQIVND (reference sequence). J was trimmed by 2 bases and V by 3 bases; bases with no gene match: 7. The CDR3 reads CASSMAGVRAYEQYF. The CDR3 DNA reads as TGTGCCAGTAGTATGGCGGGGGTGCGGGCCTACGAGCAGTACTTC.

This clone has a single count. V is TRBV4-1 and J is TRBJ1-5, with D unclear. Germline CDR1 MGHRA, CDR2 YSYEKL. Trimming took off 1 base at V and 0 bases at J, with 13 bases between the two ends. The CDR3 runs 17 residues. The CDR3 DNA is TGCGCCAGCAGCCAAGTCGCCCGAACAGCTAGCAATCAGCCCCAGCATTTT. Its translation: CASSQVARTASNQPQHF.